Described below is a single T cell receptor beta chain sequence and its context. Its antigen is as yet unknown. Germline trimming cut 3 bases from V and 7 bases from J; bases unmatched to any gene: 17. The CDR3 sequence is 17 residues long. Per the germline V gene, CDR1 is MNHEY and CDR2 is SMNVEV (reference sequence). Splitting the CD4+ cells yielded a CD45RA+ naive subset and a CD45RA-negative memory subset. This sample is drawn from a study of shared clonotypes between healthy human individuals. Clones were read by immunoSEQ multiplex PCR, and TCRdb kept only the in-frame ones, dropping some. The data contain 2,100,000 or so clones, roughly 95% of them singletons. Overall study results and limits: Clonotype sharing across donors was expected to vary with sequencing depth. In contrast to clonotypes shared by all four donors, non-shared clonotypes had lower generation probabilities.

The sequencing sample was made of naive CD4+ T cells sorted from blood. Specified subset: CD45RA+ positively selected. This TCR derives from a man aged 18 to 29 in good health. The chain employs TRBV27 and TRBJ2-5, with 7 nucleotides matching TRBD2. DNA of the CDR3: TGTGCCAGCAGTTTTCGGGCGCCGGGGGGACTTATCGCGACCCAGTACTTC. This sequence encodes CASSFRAPGGLIATQYF.